One and the same sample provided the 13 T cell receptor beta chains below, sequenced in a study of identical twins. TCRdb used MiXCR to reprocess the 5' RACE reads, holding one entry per CDR3 protein. The profile shows 1.5 million to 2 million distinct CDR3 sequences, about 31% of them singletons. The specimen sequenced was cord blood. The receptor source for this set is a newborn girl in good health.

This chain connects TRBV27 to TRBJ2-7, with TRBD2 identical over 10 bases. The germline V gene has CDR1 MNHEY and CDR2 SMNVEV (reference sequence). Trimming removed 5 bases from V and 7 bases from J; junction bases left unmatched: 11. CDR3 length equals 15 residues. The CDR3, as DNA: TGTGCCAGCAGTCGGGAGCGGGAGGGTAACGATGAGCAGTACTTC. This sequence encodes CASSREREGNDEQYF.

Turning to this clonotype: Compared with germline, one end of the junction differs, possibly owing to a read error. The chain combines TRBV20-1 with TRBJ1-1, with TRBD1 matching 7 bases. There are 16 residues in the CDR3. Germline CDR1 DFQATT, CDR2 SNEGSKA (reference sequence). The DNA of the CDR3 is TGCAGCGCTAGAGATCCAAGACAGGGTGTGAACACTGAAGCTTTCTTT. Its protein product is CSARDPRQGVNTEAFF.

The chain links TRBV20-1 to TRBJ1-2; D unclear. CDR3 length: 13 residues. Trimming left V 5 bases short and J 4 bases short, with 14 bases between. Per the germline V gene, CDR1 is DFQATT and CDR2 is SNEGSKA (reference sequence). The CDR3 loop is CSARDRALYGYTF. The CDR3 DNA reads as TGCAGTGCTCGCGATCGGGCCCTCTATGGCTACACCTTC.

On this clonotype itself: The junction departs from germline at one end; a sequencing error may be responsible. This chain joins TRBV10-3 and TRBJ2-5, with TRBD2 matching over 7 bases. This CDR3 is built from 15 residues. CDR1 is ENHRY and CDR2 is SYGVKD in the germline V gene. Here the CDR3 reads CAVSESGGGQETQYF. In DNA, the CDR3 is TGTGCCGTCAGTGAGTCTGGCGGGGGCCAAGAGACCCAGTACTTC.

The chain couples TRBV28 to TRBJ2-1; 8 nucleotides line up with TRBD1. The CDR3 contains 12 residues. Germline values: CDR1 MDHEN, CDR2 SYDVKM. Trimming at V came to 7 bases and at J to 8 bases, leaving 4 bases not matched to a gene. In DNA form, the CDR3 reads TGTGCCAGCAAGGGACAGGACTATGAGCAGTTCTTC. This sequence encodes CASKGQDYEQFF. Variable domain in full (rest from reference TRBV28 and TRBJ2-1): DVKVTQSSRYLVKRTGEKVFLECVQDMDHENMFWYRQDPGLGLRLIYFSYDVKMKEKGDIPEGYSVSREKKERFSLILESASTNQTSMYLCASKGQDYEQFFGPGTRLTVL.

The V and J genes are TRBV2 and TRBJ2-1; TRBD1 is a possible D gene (6 bases). This CDR3 has 16 residues. Germline V CDR1 and CDR2: SNHLY, FYNNEI. The V and J ends lost 5 bases and 2 bases respectively, with 16 bases between them. DNA for the CDR3: TGTGCCAGCAGTCTTCGACAGGACCCTACCTACAATGAGCAGTTCTTC. The encoded protein is CASSLRQDPTYNEQFF.

V gene TRBV5-1 combines with J gene TRBJ1-1; D not resolved. CDR1 and CDR2 (germline): SGHRS, YFSETQ. The CDR3 consists of 14 residues. The V gene lost 1 base and the J gene lost 2 bases, with 9 bases spanning the gap. The CDR3, as DNA: TGCGCCAGCAGCTTGAGCACAACTAACACTGAAGCTTTCTTT. Amino acid sequence: CASSLSTTNTEAFF.

The gene calls are TRBV7-2 and TRBJ1-2, with D unresolved. The CDR3 has 14 residues. With 0 bases removed from V and 4 bases from J, the gap between germline ends came to 9 bases. Germline V lookup: CDR1 SGHTA, CDR2 FQGNSA. In nucleotides, the CDR3 is TGTGCCAGCAGCTTAGCTGGTTCTGGCTATGGCTACACCTTC. Amino acids: CASSLAGSGYGYTF.

This clonotype was recorded at least ten times. The chain links TRBV24-1 to TRBJ2-4; unclear D gene. Germline values: CDR1 KGHDR, CDR2 SFDVKD. The germline V and J ends were trimmed by 2 bases and 2 bases, with 3 bases remaining between them. This CDR3 is built from 13 residues. The CDR3 bases are TGTGCCACCAGTGATTCGTCCAAAAACATTCAGTACTTC. It specifies CATSDSSKNIQYF.

The rearrangement joins TRBV7-2 to TRBJ1-1; unclear D gene. Germline V CDR1 and CDR2: SGHTA, FQGNSA. The CDR3 spans 14 residues. The germline V and J ends were trimmed by 1 base and 1 base, with 7 bases remaining between them. CDR3 nucleotides: TGTGCCAGCAGCTTAGTGTTACCGAACACTGAAGCTTTCTTT. Its translation: CASSLVLPNTEAFF.

The V call is TRBV10-3, the J call TRBJ2-7; 8 bases line up with TRBD1. CDR1 is ENHRY, CDR2 SYGVKD, per germline. Trimming at V came to 4 bases and at J to 2 bases, leaving 7 bases not matched to a gene. The CDR3 has 15 residues. CDR3 region: CAISAPDRGAYEQYF. The DNA for the CDR3 is TGTGCCATCAGTGCCCCCGACAGGGGCGCCTACGAGCAGTACTTC.

This clonotype has more than one count but fewer than ten. The rearrangement joins TRBV6-1 to TRBJ1-4; a weak D match, TRBD1 (6 bases). CDR3 length equals 15 residues. CDR1 MNHNS and CDR2 SASEGT come from the germline V gene. V shed 5 bases and J shed 7 bases, with 17 bases lying between them. The CDR3 nucleotides are TGTGCCAGCAGTCAAACAGGGAGGGGTGGTGAAAAACTGTTTTTT. Translation gives CASSQTGRGGEKLFF.

The chain combines TRBV6-5 with TRBJ2-7; unclear D gene. Trimming removed 0 bases from V and 2 bases from J, with 8 bases in between. The CDR3 contains 14 residues. Germline CDR1 MNHEY, CDR2 SVGAGI. CDR3 coding DNA: TGTGCCAGCAGTTACTCGCTGGTGACCTACGAGCAGTACTTC. The encoded protein is CASSYSLVTYEQYF.